The T cell receptor beta chain described here comes from a study of T cell responses to AZD1222 COVID-19 vaccine. Study results and limitations: The study sampled repertoires only after the peak T cell response.

Method: immunoSEQ multiplex PCR; TCRdb's copy keeps in-frame clones and lacks some. In the table there are some 150,000 clones, more than 85% of which are singletons. The germline V and J ends were trimmed by 2 bases and 2 bases, with 7 bases remaining between them. Germline values: CDR1 MNHEY, CDR2 SVGEGT. The CDR3 has 13 amino acids. As regards this clone: Its antigen remains unidentified.

This receptor was taken from an adult in good health. The source was peripheral blood, collected on day 0 of AZD1222 vaccination. The V gene is TRBV6-2 or TRBV6-3, the J gene TRBJ2-7; D gene uncertain. The CDR3 DNA sequence: TGTGCCAGCAGTTACGGGGAAACCTACGAGCAGTACTTC. Its translation is CASSYGETYEQYF.